Sequencing of this T cell receptor (beta chain) was carried out in a study of blood T cell repertoires in COVID-19. CDR3 size: 13 residues. Germline V gene lookup returns CDR1 MNHEY and CDR2 SMNVEV (reference sequence). The V end lost 4 bases, the J end lost 2 bases, and 6 bases lay between the germline ends. Membership in each cohort depended on participant-reported clinical history. Here immunoSEQ multiplex PCR was the method, and the copy in TCRdb shows in-frame clones only, minus some. The sample gives 150,000 to 200,000 clones, around 82% of which show up once; 4.5% to 7.5% is in the top ten. Sequenced: PBMCs or T cells enriched from blood (not recorded which). This clonotype originated in a man aged 40-50 years who had recovered from COVID-19. V and J are TRBV27 and TRBJ1-3, with D possibly being TRBD1 (5 bases). DNA of the CDR3: TGTGCCAGCAGTTCAGGGACTGGAAACACCATATATTTT. Translating it yields CASSSGTGNTIYF.